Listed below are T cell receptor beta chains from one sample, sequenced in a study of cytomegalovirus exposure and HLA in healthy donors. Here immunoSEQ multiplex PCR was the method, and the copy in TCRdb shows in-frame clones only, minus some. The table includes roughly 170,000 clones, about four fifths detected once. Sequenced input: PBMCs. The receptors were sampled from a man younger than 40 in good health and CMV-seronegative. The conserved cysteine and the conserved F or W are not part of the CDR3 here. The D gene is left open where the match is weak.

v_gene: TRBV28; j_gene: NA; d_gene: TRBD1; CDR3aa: ASIRTGDYEQY
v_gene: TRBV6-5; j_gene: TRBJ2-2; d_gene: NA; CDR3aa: ASSYLGTQPPRELF
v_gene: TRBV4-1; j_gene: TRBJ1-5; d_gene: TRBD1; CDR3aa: ASSHTDRGGQPQH
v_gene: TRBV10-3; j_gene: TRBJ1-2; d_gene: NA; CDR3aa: AISERTERTGYT
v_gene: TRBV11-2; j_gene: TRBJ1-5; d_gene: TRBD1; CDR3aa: ASSTGGIQPQH
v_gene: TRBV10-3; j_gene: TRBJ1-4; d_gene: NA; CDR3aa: AISEGAEDEKLF
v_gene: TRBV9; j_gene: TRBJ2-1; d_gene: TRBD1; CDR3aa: ASSAGTGGSYNEQF
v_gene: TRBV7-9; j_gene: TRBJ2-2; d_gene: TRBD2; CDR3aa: ASRQAGGTGELF
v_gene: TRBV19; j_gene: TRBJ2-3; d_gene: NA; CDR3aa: ASSSGASTDTQY
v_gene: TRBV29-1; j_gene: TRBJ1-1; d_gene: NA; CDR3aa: SVFRGYTEAF
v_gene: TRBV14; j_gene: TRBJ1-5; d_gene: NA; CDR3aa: ASSQGEGQPQH
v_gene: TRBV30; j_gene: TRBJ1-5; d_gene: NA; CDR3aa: AWSVKVGVGGNQPQH
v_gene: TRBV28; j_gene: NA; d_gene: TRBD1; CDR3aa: ASRTGTASYEQY
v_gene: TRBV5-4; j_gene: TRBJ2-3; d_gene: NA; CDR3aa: ASSLEVRGRGNTQY
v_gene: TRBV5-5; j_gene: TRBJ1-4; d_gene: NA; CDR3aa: ASSFPGDGLVEHEKLF
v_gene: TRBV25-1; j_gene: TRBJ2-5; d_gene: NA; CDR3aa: ASSEYRESETQY
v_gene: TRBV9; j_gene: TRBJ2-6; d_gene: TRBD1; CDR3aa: ASSAMGQPSSGANVLT
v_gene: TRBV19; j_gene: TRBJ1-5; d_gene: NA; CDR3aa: ASSILGQASNQPQH
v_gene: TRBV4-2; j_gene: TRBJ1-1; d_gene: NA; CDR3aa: ASSREAANTEAF
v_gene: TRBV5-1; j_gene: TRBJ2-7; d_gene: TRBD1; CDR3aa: ASKAGGDEQY
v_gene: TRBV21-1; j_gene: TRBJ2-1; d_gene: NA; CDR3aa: ASSKKVGGRDRVGEGQF
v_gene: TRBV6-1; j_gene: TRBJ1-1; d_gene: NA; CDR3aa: ASSASDTEAF
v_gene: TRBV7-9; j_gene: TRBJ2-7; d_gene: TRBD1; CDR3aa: ASSSGQLRDEQY
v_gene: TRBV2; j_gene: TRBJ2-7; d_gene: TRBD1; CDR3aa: ASLGTGGVGPYEQY
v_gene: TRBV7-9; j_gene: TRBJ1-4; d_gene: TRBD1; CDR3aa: ASSRSMTGGDEKLF
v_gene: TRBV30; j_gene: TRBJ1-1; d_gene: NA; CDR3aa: AWSSKAF
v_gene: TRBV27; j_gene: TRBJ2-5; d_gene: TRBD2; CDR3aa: ASSKLAGAKETQY
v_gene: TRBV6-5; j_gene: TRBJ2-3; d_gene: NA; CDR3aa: ASKEKVAPDTQY
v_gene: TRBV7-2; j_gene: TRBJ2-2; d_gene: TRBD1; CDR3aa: ASSLRWGQSNTGELF
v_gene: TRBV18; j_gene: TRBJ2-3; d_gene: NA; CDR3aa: ASSPPAGDTQY
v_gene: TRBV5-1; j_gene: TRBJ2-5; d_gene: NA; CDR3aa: ASSLELTSDETQY
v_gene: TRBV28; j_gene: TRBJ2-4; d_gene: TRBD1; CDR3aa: ASRVQGAEGNIQY
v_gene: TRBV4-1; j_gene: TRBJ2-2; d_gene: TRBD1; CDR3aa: ASRDRANTGELF
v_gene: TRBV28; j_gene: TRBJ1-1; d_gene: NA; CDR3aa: ASLWMGGLVTEAF
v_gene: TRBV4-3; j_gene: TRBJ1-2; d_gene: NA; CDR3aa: ASSQEARGRYYGYT
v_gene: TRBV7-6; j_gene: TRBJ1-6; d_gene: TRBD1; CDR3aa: ASSLQPGQGPFNSPLH
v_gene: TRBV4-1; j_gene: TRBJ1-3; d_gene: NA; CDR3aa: ASRGMGTVSGNTIY
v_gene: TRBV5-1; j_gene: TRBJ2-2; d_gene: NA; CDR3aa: ASSLGGVGTGELF
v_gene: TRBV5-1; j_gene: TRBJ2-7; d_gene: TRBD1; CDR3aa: ASSSGQGPSEQY
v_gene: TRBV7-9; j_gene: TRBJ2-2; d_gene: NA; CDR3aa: ASSTGNTGELF
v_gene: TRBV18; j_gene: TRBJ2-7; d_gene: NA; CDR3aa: VSSPLGGDPYEQY
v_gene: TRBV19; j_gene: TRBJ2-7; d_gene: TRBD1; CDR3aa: ASSIGRGNYEQY
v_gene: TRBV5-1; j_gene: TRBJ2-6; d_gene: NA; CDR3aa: ASSLGQGFSGANVLT
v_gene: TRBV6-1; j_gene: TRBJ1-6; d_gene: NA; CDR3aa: ASSLANSPLH
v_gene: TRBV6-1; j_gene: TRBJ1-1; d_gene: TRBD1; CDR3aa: ASSRTGDTEAF
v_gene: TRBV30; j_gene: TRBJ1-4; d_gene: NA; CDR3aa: ARDAKGDEKLF
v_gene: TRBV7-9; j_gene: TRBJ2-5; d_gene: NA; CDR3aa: ASTQGIGETQY
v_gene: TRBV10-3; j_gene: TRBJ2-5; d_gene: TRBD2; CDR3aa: ATLGSGGARETQY
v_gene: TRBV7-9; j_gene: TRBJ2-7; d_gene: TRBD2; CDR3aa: ASSETVSGSRAEQY
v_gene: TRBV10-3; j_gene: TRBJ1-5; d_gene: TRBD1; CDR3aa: AAGQEYNQPQH